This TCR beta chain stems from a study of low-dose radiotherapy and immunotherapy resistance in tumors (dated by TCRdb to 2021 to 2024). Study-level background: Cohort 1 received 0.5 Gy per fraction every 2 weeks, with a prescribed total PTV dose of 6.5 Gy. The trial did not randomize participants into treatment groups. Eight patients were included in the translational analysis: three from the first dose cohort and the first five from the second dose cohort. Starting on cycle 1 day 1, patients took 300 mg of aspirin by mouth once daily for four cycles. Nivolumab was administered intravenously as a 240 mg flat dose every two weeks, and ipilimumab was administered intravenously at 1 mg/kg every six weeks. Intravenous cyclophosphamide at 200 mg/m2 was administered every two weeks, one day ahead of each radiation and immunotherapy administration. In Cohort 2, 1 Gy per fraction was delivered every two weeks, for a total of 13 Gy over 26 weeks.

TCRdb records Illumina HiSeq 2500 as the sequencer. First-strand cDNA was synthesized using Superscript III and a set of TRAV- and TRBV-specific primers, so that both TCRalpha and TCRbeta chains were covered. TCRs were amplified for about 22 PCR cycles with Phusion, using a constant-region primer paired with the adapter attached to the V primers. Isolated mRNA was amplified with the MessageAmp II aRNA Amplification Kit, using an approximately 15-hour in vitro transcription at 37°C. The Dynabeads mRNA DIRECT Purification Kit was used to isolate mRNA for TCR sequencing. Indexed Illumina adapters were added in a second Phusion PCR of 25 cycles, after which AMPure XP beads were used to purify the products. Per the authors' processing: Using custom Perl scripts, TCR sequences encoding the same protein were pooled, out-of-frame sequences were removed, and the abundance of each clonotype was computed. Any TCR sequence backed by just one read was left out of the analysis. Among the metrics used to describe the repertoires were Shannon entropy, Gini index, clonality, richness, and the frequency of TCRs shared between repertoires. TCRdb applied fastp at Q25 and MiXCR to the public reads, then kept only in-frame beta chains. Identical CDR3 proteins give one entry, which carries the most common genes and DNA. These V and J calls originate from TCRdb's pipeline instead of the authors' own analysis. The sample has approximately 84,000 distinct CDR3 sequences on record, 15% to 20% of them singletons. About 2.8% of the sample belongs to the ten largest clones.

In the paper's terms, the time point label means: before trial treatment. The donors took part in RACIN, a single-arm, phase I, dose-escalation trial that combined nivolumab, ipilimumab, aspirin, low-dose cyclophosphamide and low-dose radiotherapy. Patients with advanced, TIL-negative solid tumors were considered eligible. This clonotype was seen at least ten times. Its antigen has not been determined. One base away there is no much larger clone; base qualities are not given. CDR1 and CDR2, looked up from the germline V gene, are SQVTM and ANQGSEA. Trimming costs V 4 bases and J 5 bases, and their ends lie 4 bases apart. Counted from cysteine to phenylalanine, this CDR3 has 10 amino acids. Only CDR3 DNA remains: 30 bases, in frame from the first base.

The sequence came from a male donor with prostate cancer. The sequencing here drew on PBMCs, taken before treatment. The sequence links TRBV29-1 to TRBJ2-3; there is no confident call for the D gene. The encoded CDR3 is CSVGGDTQYF. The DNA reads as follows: TGCAGCGTTGGGGGAGATACGCAGTATTTT.